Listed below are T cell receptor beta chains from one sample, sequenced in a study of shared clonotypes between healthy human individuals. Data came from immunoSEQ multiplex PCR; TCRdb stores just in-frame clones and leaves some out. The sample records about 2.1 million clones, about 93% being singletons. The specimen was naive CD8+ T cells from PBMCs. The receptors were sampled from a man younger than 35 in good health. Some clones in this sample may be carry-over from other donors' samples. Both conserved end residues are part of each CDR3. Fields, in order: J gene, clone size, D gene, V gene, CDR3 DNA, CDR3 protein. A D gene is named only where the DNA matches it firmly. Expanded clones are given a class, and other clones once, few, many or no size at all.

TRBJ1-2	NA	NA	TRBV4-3	TGCGCCAGCAGCCAAGAGGTGGCGGCCGGCAGGTATGGCTACACCTTC	CASSQEVAAGRYGYTF
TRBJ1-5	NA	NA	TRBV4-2	TGTGCCAGCAGCCAAGAAACTGGAGATCAGCCCCAGCATTTT	CASSQETGDQPQHF
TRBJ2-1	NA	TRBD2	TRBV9	TGTGCCAGCAGCGTAGGCGCTAGCGGGAGGAGCGAGCAGTTCTTC	CASSVGASGRSEQFF
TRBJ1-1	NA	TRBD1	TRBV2	TGTGCCACCAGGACAGGGACGATGATGAACACTGAAGCTTTCTTT	CATRTGTMMNTEAFF
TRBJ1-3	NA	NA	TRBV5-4	TGTGCCAGCAGCTTGGATCGGGGGTTCGGAAACACCATATATTTT	CASSLDRGFGNTIYF
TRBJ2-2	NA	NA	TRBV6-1	TGTGCCAGCAGACAGTACAGGGATGGTACCGGGGAGCTGTTTTTT	CASRQYRDGTGELFF
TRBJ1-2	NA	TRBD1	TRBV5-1	TGCGCCAGCAGCACCACGACAGGGGACGACTATGGCTACACCTTC	CASSTTTGDDYGYTF
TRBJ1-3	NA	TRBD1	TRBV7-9	TGTGCCAGCAGCCACCCGGACAGGGACTCTGGAAACACCATATATTTT	CASSHPDRDSGNTIYF
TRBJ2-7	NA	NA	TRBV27	TGTGCCAGCAGTCCCCAGGGTCCCTCCTACGAGCAGTACTTC	CASSPQGPSYEQYF
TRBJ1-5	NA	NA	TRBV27	TGTGCCAGCAGTTTATGGGGGGGTAGCAATCAGCCCCAGCATTTT	CASSLWGGSNQPQHF
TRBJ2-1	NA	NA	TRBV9	TGTGCCAGCAGCGTCCCGTCGGTAGGGGCAAACTCCTACAATGAGCAGTTCTTC	CASSVPSVGANSYNEQFF
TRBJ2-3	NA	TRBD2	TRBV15	TGTGCCGCCGGGACTAGCGGGAGAAGTTCAGATACGCAGTATTTT	CAAGTSGRSSDTQYF
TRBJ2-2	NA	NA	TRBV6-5	TGTGCCAGCAGTTTTACTGTGACCGGGGAGCTGTTTTTT	CASSFTVTGELFF
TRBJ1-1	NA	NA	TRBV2	TGTGCCAGCAGTGATTTCACTGAAGCTTTCTTT	CASSDFTEAFF
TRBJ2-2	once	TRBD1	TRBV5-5	TGTGCCAGCAGCTTGGGGACAGGGGGCTGGGAGCTGTTTTTT	CASSLGTGGWELFF
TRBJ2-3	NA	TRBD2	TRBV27	TGTGCCACCGCCGAGCGGGGGGCCACAGATACGCAGTATTTT	CATAERGATDTQYF
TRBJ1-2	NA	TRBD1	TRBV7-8	TGTGCCAGCAGCTTAGCCGGACAGGGGGCAGGCTATGGCTACACCTTC	CASSLAGQGAGYGYTF
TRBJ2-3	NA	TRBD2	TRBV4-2	TGTGCCAGCAGCCTAAGGACTAGCGGCTACACAGATACGCAGTATTTT	CASSLRTSGYTDTQYF
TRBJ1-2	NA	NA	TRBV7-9	TGTGCCAGCAGCTTCGGACCGAACTACAACTATGGCTACACCTTC	CASSFGPNYNYGYTF
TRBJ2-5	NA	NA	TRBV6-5	TGTGCCAGCAGCGAGGACAGCGGGCAGACCCAGTACTTC	CASSEDSGQTQYF
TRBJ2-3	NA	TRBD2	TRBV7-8	TGTGCCAGCAGCCCCGGGCTAGCGGGAGGCACAGATACGCAGTATTTT	CASSPGLAGGTDTQYF
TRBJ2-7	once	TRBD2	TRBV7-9	TGTGCCAGCAGCCCAGACCCGGGACTAGCGGGATACGAGCAGTACTTC	CASSPDPGLAGYEQYF
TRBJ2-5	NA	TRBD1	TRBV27	TGTGCCAGCAGTTTCGGCATCGGGACAGATCAAGAGACCCAGTACTTC	CASSFGIGTDQETQYF
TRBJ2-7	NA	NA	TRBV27	TGTGCCAGCAGTTTATCCGGGACAAGGCTCCCCTACGAGCAGTACTTC	CASSLSGTRLPYEQYF
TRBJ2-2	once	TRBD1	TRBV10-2	TGCGCCGCCAGGGGGACGAACACCGGGGAGCTGTTTTTT	CAARGTNTGELFF
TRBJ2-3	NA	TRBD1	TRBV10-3	TGTGCCAGCGGGACAGGGGAGGATACGCAGTATTTT	CASGTGEDTQYF
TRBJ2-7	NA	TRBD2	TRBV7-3	TGTGCCAGCAGCCCAAATGCCGGGACTAGCGGGAGGGGGTACGAGCAGTACTTC	CASSPNAGTSGRGYEQYF
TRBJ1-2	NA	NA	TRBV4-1	TGCGCCAGCAGCCAGGTACTGGACGTTTATGGCTACACCTTC	CASSQVLDVYGYTF
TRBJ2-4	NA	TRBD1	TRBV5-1	TGCGCCAGCAGCTTGTTTGCAGGGGGCCGGACCAAAAACATTCAGTACTTC	CASSLFAGGRTKNIQYF
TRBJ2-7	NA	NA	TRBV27	TGTGCCAGCAGTTCCTATCCAGGGGCGGTCTACGAGCAGTACTTC	CASSSYPGAVYEQYF
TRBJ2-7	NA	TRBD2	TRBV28	TGTGCCAGCAGTACCATAGCGGGGGCCTACCACGAGCAGTACTTC	CASSTIAGAYHEQYF
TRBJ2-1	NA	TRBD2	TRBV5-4	TGTGCCAGCAGCCTAGGACTAGCGGGAGATGAGCAGTTCTTC	CASSLGLAGDEQFF
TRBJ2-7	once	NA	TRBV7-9	TGTGCCAGCAGCTTAGTACCCGGGTGGGACGAGCAGTACTTC	CASSLVPGWDEQYF
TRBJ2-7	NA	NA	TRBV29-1	TGCAGCGTTGAAGGGGGCGGAACCTACGAGCAGTACTTC	CSVEGGGTYEQYF
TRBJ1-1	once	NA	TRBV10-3	TGTGCCATCCGGGGCGGGTTGAACACTGAAGCTTTCTTT	CAIRGGLNTEAFF
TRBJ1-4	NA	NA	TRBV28	TGTGCCAGCAGTCTATGGACAGTTCCTAATGAAAAACTGTTTTTT	CASSLWTVPNEKLFF
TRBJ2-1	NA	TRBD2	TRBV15	TGTGCCACCGGCGAGCGGGAGTCACATGAGCAGTTCTTC	CATGERESHEQFF
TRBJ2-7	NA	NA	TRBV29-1	TGCAGCGTTGGGAGCCAGAGGAACGAGCAGTACTTC	CSVGSQRNEQYF
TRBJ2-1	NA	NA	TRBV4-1	TGCGCCAGCAGCCAAGAAGGGCCGCAGCGCACCTCCTACAATGAGCAGTTCTTC	CASSQEGPQRTSYNEQFF
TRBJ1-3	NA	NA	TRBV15	TGTGCCACCAGCAGAGATCTCGGGTCGTCTGGAAACACCATATATTTT	CATSRDLGSSGNTIYF
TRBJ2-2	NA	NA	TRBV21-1	TGTGCCAGTGGTCGGCGGGCGAACACCGGGGAGCTGTTTTTT	CASGRRANTGELFF
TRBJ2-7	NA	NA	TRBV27	TGTGCCAGCAGTCCCGGGGCCTCCTACGAGCAGTACTTC	CASSPGASYEQYF
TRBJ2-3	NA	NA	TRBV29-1	TGCAGCGTCGGGTGGCAGGGGAGCACAGATACGCAGTATTTT	CSVGWQGSTDTQYF